Here is one T cell receptor beta chain with its context. This record comes from a study of immune characterization of retroperitoneal liposarcoma. CDR3 length: 16 amino acids. V gave up 1 base and J gave up 4 bases; unmatched junction bases: 7. Germline values: CDR1 SGHTA, CDR2 FQGTGA. From the PCR reads, TCRdb called clonotypes with MiXCR, one entry per CDR3 protein. The repertoire holds around 10,000 distinct CDR3 sequences, with under 25% as singletons. This chain joins TRBV7-3 and TRBJ2-5; 9 bases are a match to TRBD2. Sequenced sample: blood. The sequence derives from a female donor with retroperitoneal liposarcoma. The CDR3 nucleotides read TGTGCCAGCAGCTTAAATTCGGCGGGAGGGGGAGAGACCCAGTACTTC. Protein product: CASSLNSAGGGETQYF.